The following is a T cell receptor (beta chain) sequence with its context. These data originate in a study of sequential checkpoint blockade in melanoma. Study background: First-line arms were nivolumab then ipilimumab, or the reverse, randomized 1:1.

Treatment noted: randomized to nivolumab then ipilimumab (arm A) or the reverse (arm B). No patient had prior DNA-damaging chemotherapy. Profiling relied on immunoSEQ multiplex PCR, and the TCRdb table lists in-frame clones only, not all of them. The data contain 20,000 to 25,000 clones, around 80% of them singletons. The sequencing here drew on CD8+ T cells sorted from blood (inferred from file names), taken from a patient given nivolumab and ipilimumab in sequence. This clonotype originated in a human donor with melanoma.

CDR3 sequence reads: CASSFLSRDTQYF. The CDR3 bases are TGTGCCAGCAGCTTTCTTTCGCGGGATACGCAGTATTTT. This chain joins TRBV7-2 and TRBJ2-3; no definite D call. The CDR3 extends over 13 amino acids. Germline V gene sequence: CDR1 SGHTA, CDR2 FQGNSA. Trimming shortened V by 3 bases and J by 6 bases, and 10 bases separated the two germline ends.